A selection of T cell receptor beta chains follows, all from one sample in a study of CD8 T cells in Susac syndrome. TCRdb ran MiXCR on the immunoSEQ multiplex PCR reads and lists one entry per CDR3 protein. Of fewer than 95,000 distinct CDR3 sequences listed, approximately 96% are singletons. Sequencing was carried out using CD8+ T cells from PBMCs. Source of these receptors: a human donor with Susac syndrome. CDR3s include the opening cysteine and the closing phenylalanine or tryptophan. D genes are given only for firm matches. Clone size, where shown, is once, few, many, or a class for clones that have expanded.

>.|TRBV18|14|TRBJ1-5|once
CASSPENSNQPQHF
TGTGCCAGCTCACCAGAGAATAGCAATCAGCCCCAGCATTTT
>.|TRBV6-5|15|TRBJ1-1|.
CASSYLTETNTEAFF
TGTGCCAGCAGTTACTTGACCGAGACCAACACTGAAGCTTTCTTT
>.|TRBV30|13|TRBJ1-2|once
CAWSTAINYGYTF
TGTGCCTGGAGTACGGCGATTAACTATGGCTACACCTTC
>.|TRBV7-2|10|TRBJ2-1|.
CASGDGEQFF
TGTGCCAGCGGAGATGGGGAGCAGTTCTTC
>TRBD1|TRBV7-2|12|TRBJ2-7|.
CASSPTGDEQYF
TGTGCCAGCAGCCCCACAGGGGACGAGCAGTACTTC
>.|TRBV4-3|15|TRBJ2-7|.
CASSQGAGSASQQYF
TGCGCCAGCAGCCAAGGGGCGGGGTCCGCTAGTCAGCAGTACTTC
>.|TRBV4-3|15|TRBJ2-7|once
CASSPQPGVEYEQYF
TGCGCCAGCAGCCCTCAGCCAGGGGTAGAGTACGAGCAGTACTTC
>.|TRBV4-3|14|TRBJ2-7|.
CASSQDSRSYEQYF
TGCGCCAGCAGCCAAGATTCAAGGTCCTACGAGCAGTACTTC
>.|TRBV4-2|15|TRBJ1-5|.
CASSQEGYSNQPQHF
TGTGCCAGCAGCCAAGAAGGTTATAGCAATCAGCCCCAGCATTTT
>.|TRBV5-4|15|TRBJ1-1|.
CASSLDGREYTEAFF
TGTGCCAGCAGCTTGGATGGTAGGGAATACACTGAAGCTTTCTTT
>.|TRBV15|14|TRBJ1-6|.
CATSSGGNNSPLHF
TGTGCCACCAGCAGTGGGGGGAACAATTCACCCCTCCACTTT
>TRBD1|TRBV5-1|16|TRBJ2-7|.
CASSLAGTGGINEQYF
TGCGCCAGCAGCTTGGCCGGGACAGGGGGGATAAACGAGCAGTACTTC
>TRBD1|TRBV6-6|13|TRBJ1-2|.
CASSRGEGMGYTF
TGTGCCAGCAGCAGGGGGGAGGGAATGGGCTACACCTTC
>.|TRBV6-5|15|TRBJ1-1|.
CASSYSGPLGTEAFF
TGTGCCAGCAGTTATTCGGGACCCCTGGGGACTGAAGCTTTCTTT
>.|TRBV2|13|TRBJ2-3|.
CASNLGGGDTQYF
TGTGCCAGCAACCTAGGAGGGGGAGATACGCAGTATTTT
>TRBD1|TRBV6-2/TRBV6-3|18|TRBJ1-6|.
CASGQAHQSGPNNSPLHF
TGTGCCAGCGGACAGGCTCATCAGTCAGGCCCCAATAATTCACCCCTCCACTTT
>TRBD1|TRBV12-3/TRBV12-4|17|TRBJ2-2|.
CASGTGTGEGDTGELFF
TGTGCCAGCGGGACCGGGACAGGGGAAGGAGACACCGGGGAGCTGTTTTTT
>TRBD1|TRBV24-1|16|TRBJ2-5|.
CATSDPGQDYQETQYF
TGTGCCACCAGTGACCCGGGACAGGATTACCAAGAGACCCAGTACTTC
>.|TRBV12-3/TRBV12-4|11|TRBJ1-3|.
CACPSGNTIYF
TGTGCCTGTCCCTCTGGAAACACCATATATTTT
>.|TRBV12-3/TRBV12-4|12|TRBJ2-3|.
CASSSPPLVQYF
TGTGCCAGCAGTTCCCCCCCCCTTGTGCAGTATTTT
>.|TRBV3-1|15|TRBJ2-3|.
CASSLRGPAGWEQYF
TGTGCCAGCAGCCTGCGGGGGCCCGCCGGGTGGGAGCAGTATTTT
>TRBD1|TRBV5-1|16|TRBJ1-1|once
CASSNMRDSLDTEAFF
TGCGCCAGCAGCAACATGAGGGACAGCCTGGACACTGAAGCTTTCTTT
>TRBD1|TRBV7-6|12|TRBJ2-2|.
CAATGDTGELFF
TGTGCCGCGACAGGGGACACCGGGGAGCTGTTTTTT
>.|TRBV7-9|13|TRBJ2-5|.
CASSLEGLETQYF
TGTGCCAGCAGCTTAGAAGGGTTAGAGACCCAGTACTTC
>.|TRBV6-2/TRBV6-3|15|TRBJ1-5|.
CASRNGGIGNQPQHF
TGTGCCAGCAGAAACGGGGGGATCGGCAATCAGCCCCAGCATTTT
>TRBD1|TRBV15|17|TRBJ2-7|.
CATSSNRDRANAYEQYF
TGTGCCACCAGCTCAAACAGGGACAGGGCCAACGCCTACGAGCAGTACTTC
>.|TRBV29-1|14|TRBJ2-3|.
CSTLPRTATDTQYF
TGCAGCACCCTTCCCAGGACTGCCACAGATACGCAGTATTTT
>TRBD2|TRBV30|16|TRBJ2-3|.
CAWRLPLAGDTDTQYF
TGTGCCTGGAGGCTACCCCTAGCGGGGGACACAGATACGCAGTATTTT
>TRBD1|TRBV5-1|16|TRBJ2-2|.
CASSQAGTAKVGELFF
TGCGCCAGCAGCCAGGCCGGGACAGCTAAGGTCGGGGAGCTGTTTTTT
>.|TRBV3-1|13|TRBJ2-7|.
CASSRATLHEQYF
TGTGCCAGCAGCCGGGCCACGCTCCACGAGCAGTACTTC
>.|TRBV12-3/TRBV12-4|14|TRBJ2-7|.
CASSLLGGTYEQYF
TGTGCCAGCAGCCTCCTAGGAGGGACCTACGAGCAGTACTTC
>.|TRBV3-1|15|TRBJ2-7|.
CASSQEGGLPYEQYF
TGTGCCAGCAGCCAAGAGGGGGGGCTACCCTACGAGCAGTACTTC
>TRBD1|TRBV27|15|TRBJ2-7|.
CASSQPGTGLDEQYF
TGTGCCAGCAGTCAACCCGGGACAGGGCTCGACGAGCAGTACTTC
>.|TRBV29-1|12|TRBJ2-7|once
CSVVEGTYEQYF
TGCAGCGTTGTTGAGGGAACCTACGAGCAGTACTTC
>.|TRBV10-3|15|TRBJ1-5|once
CAISQALLSNQPQHF
TGTGCCATCAGTCAGGCTCTGCTCAGCAATCAGCCCCAGCATTTT
>.|TRBV18|15|TRBJ2-7|.
CASSPFQEGTYEQYF
TGTGCCAGCTCACCCTTCCAGGAGGGCACCTACGAGCAGTACTTC
>TRBD2|TRBV3-1|14|TRBJ2-5|.
CASSQRGEGETQYF
TGTGCCAGCAGCCAGCGGGGGGAGGGGGAGACCCAGTACTTC
>.|TRBV12-3/TRBV12-4|11|TRBJ2-7|.
CASSLLLEQYF
TGTGCCAGCAGTTTACTTCTCGAGCAGTACTTC
>TRBD1|TRBV29-1|12|TRBJ2-7|few
CSVEDRPYEQYF
TGCAGCGTTGAGGACAGGCCCTACGAGCAGTACTTC
>.|TRBV15|14|TRBJ2-2|.
CATSREGVSGELFF
TGTGCCACCAGCAGAGAAGGGGTTTCCGGGGAGCTGTTTTTT
>TRBD1|TRBV20-1|12|TRBJ1-5|.
CSAETGDQPQHF
TGCAGTGCTGAGACAGGGGATCAGCCCCAGCATTTT
>.|TRBV28|12|TRBJ1-2|.
CASSLYPYGYTF
TGTGCCAGCAGTTTATATCCATATGGCTACACCTTC
>.|TRBV29-1|19|TRBJ2-7|.
CSGVSQGLGEREGSYEQYF
TGCAGCGGGGTTTCACAGGGATTAGGGGAGCGCGAAGGGTCCTACGAGCAGTACTTC
>TRBD2|TRBV6-6|14|TRBJ2-1|.
CASSPNGGYNEQFF
TGTGCCAGCAGCCCAAACGGGGGGTACAATGAGCAGTTCTTC
>.|TRBV6-6|13|TRBJ1-2|.
CASSYTVNYGYTF
TGTGCCAGCAGTTACACCGTCAACTATGGCTACACCTTC
>TRBD1|TRBV23-1|15|TRBJ1-6|once
CASSPKGQGGSPLHF
TGCGCCAGCAGTCCGAAGGGACAGGGTGGTTCACCCCTCCACTTT